Listed here are 15 T cell receptor beta chains from one sample, sequenced in a study of T-cell reconstitution after alpha-beta-depleted transplantation in children. Preparation of the TCRbeta library used unique molecular identifiers. Each CDR3 protein is one row after TCRdb ran MiXCR on the PCR reads. The sample yields about 980,000 distinct CDR3 sequences, roughly 29% seen once. The specimen comprised PBMCs, mostly from graft donor cells, sampled 360 days after TCRalphabeta/CD19-depleted stem cell transplant. The receptors were gathered from a boy in the first two years of life who had a stem cell transplant for SCID, so the T cells may come from the graft donor.

This clonotype has only a few counts. The chain carries TRBV7-9 and TRBJ2-7, with D maybe TRBD1 (6 bases). CDR1 SEHNR and CDR2 FQNEAQ come from the germline V gene (reference sequence). The CDR3 contains 16 residues. The V gene lost 0 bases and the J gene lost 1 base, with 13 bases spanning the gap. This chain's CDR3 is CASSLARTAESYEQYF. For the CDR3, the DNA is TGTGCCAGCAGCTTAGCAAGGACAGCTGAGTCCTACGAGCAGTACTTC.

This clonotype came up a few times. The gene calls are TRBV29-1 and TRBJ2-3, with D uncertain. This CDR3 comprises 10 residues. The V gene lost 7 bases and the J gene lost 3 bases, with 5 bases spanning the gap. Germline V gene lookup returns CDR1 SQVTM and CDR2 ANQGSEA. CDR3 amino acids: CSGWTDTQYF. CDR3 bases: TGCAGCGGATGGACAGATACGCAGTATTTT.

This clonotype has just a few counts. The rearrangement joins TRBV6-2 or TRBV6-3 to TRBJ1-5; 7 bases match TRBD1. CDR3 length: 13 residues. Germline V gene lookup returns CDR1 MNHEY and CDR2 SVGEGT. The ends lost 8 bases at V and 0 bases at J; junction bases unmatched: 1. The CDR3 loop reads CASGTVSNQPQHF. The CDR3 DNA follows: TGTGCCAGCGGGACAGTTAGCAATCAGCCCCAGCATTTT.

The chain recombines TRBV7-9 with TRBJ2-1; TRBD2 agrees at 12 bases. Trimming took 2 bases from V and 7 from J; bases not matched to a gene: 6. Germline CDR1 SEHNR, CDR2 FQNEAQ (reference sequence). The CDR3 covers 16 residues. The DNA for the CDR3 is TGTGCCAGCAGCTTACTAGCGGGGGGGCAGTGGAATGAGCAGTTCTTC. It specifies CASSLLAGGQWNEQFF. Full variable domain (missing parts from reference TRBV7-9 and TRBJ2-1): DTGVSQNPRHKITKRGQNVTFRCDPISEHNRLYWYRQTLGQGPEFLTYFQNEAQLEKSRLLSDRFSAERPKGSFSTLEIQRTEQGDSAMYLCASSLLAGGQWNEQFFGPGTRLTVL.

The chain couples TRBV5-6 to TRBJ2-3, with TRBD1 as a possible D gene (6 bases). The CDR3 loop spans 15 amino acids. CDR1 SGHDT and CDR2 YYEEEE come from the germline V gene. Trimming shortened V by 4 bases and J by 3 bases, and 15 bases separated the two germline ends. CDR3 nucleotides: TGTGCCAGCAGCCGGAAGCCTACAGGGACAGATACGCAGTATTTT. Its translation: CASSRKPTGTDTQYF. The full variable domain, rest sourced from reference TRBV5-6 and TRBJ2-3, is DAGVTQSPTHLIKTRGQQVTLRCSPKSGHDTVSWYQQALGQGPQFIFQYYEEEERQRGNFPDRFSGHQFPNYSSELNVNALLLGDSALYLCASSRKPTGTDTQYFGPGTRLTVL.

J is TRBJ1-1 and V is TRBV20-1; 10 bases match TRBD1. The CDR3 runs to 15 residues. Unmatched junction bases numbered 8, after V lost 6 bases and J lost 1 base. The germline V gene encodes CDR1 DFQATT and CDR2 SNEGSKA (reference sequence). The CDR3 is CSAGRTGGANTEAFF. The CDR3 region has the DNA TGCAGTGCAGGACGGACAGGGGGGGCGAACACTGAAGCTTTCTTT.

V is TRBV10-3 and J is TRBJ2-1; the match to TRBD1 covers 9 bases. V was pared by 3 bases and J by 6 bases, with 6 bases of the junction left unmatched. There are 15 residues in the CDR3. In germline, CDR1 is ENHRY, CDR2 SYGVKD. The CDR3 sequence is CAISDGTGRGNEQFF. The CDR3 DNA follows: TGTGCCATCAGTGATGGGACAGGGAGGGGCAATGAGCAGTTCTTC.

This clonotype was seen a few times. This rearrangement joins TRBV20-1 to TRBJ2-1; TRBD1 might be the D (5 bases). From germline, CDR1 is DFQATT and CDR2 SNEGSKA (reference sequence). The V end lost 0 bases, the J end lost 4 bases, and 13 bases lay between the germline ends. CDR3 length: 15 residues. In DNA form, the CDR3 reads TGCAGTGCTAGAGATGGGGCAGGGTGGTACAATGAGCAGTTCTTC. This translates into CSARDGAGWYNEQFF.

This clonotype was counted a few times. J is TRBJ1-4 and V is TRBV10-3, with D maybe TRBD1 (5 bases). The V and J ends lost 10 bases and 5 bases respectively, with 11 bases between them. From germline, CDR1 is ENHRY and CDR2 SYGVKD. This CDR3 contains 12 residues. The DNA of the CDR3 is TGTGCCACCGGGGCCAACAATGAAAAACTGTTTTTT. Translating it yields CATGANNEKLFF.

The rearrangement links TRBV25-1 to TRBJ2-1, with D possibly being TRBD1 (6 bases). V was pared by 2 bases and J by 0 bases, with 14 bases between. This CDR3 region has 17 residues. Germline-derived CDR1 and CDR2 are MGHDK and SYGVNS. The CDR3 DNA sequence: TGTGCCAGCAGTGAACCCCTCGGCAGGGGCTCCTACAATGAGCAGTTCTTC. Protein product: CASSEPLGRGSYNEQFF.

This clonotype turned up a few times. The chain has TRBV4-1 and TRBJ2-3, with D possibly being TRBD1 or TRBD2 (6 bases each). Germline assignment: CDR1 MGHRA and CDR2 YSYEKL. V was pared by 0 bases and J by 3 bases, with 10 bases between. There are 15 residues in the CDR3. The CDR3 coding sequence is TGCGCCAGCAGCCAAGATCGGAGGGGGACAGATACGCAGTATTTT. Translating gives CASSQDRRGTDTQYF.

V gene TRBV9 combines with J gene TRBJ2-5; TRBD2 agrees at 15 bases. The CDR3 extends over 17 amino acids. Trimming at V came to 0 bases and at J to 5 bases, leaving 5 bases not matched to a gene. Germline CDR1 and CDR2: SGDLS and YYNGEE. The CDR3 spells CASSVGGLAGGPETQYF. In DNA form, the CDR3 reads TGTGCCAGCAGCGTAGGGGGACTAGCGGGGGGTCCGGAGACCCAGTACTTC. The full variable domain, in which reference TRBV9 and TRBJ2-5 provide the parts outside the CDR3, is DSGVTQTPKHLITATGQRVTLRCSPRSGDLSVYWYQQSLDQGLQFLIQYYNGEERAKGNILERFSAQQFPDLHSELNLSSLELGDSALYFCASSVGGLAGGPETQYFGPGTRLLVL.

This clonotype showed up just a few times. This chain joins TRBV5-1 and TRBJ2-1; 8 positions match TRBD2. The CDR3 length is 16 residues. J lost 2 bases, V lost 0 bases, and 4 bases had no gene match. Germline values: CDR1 SGHRS, CDR2 YFSETQ. The CDR3 nucleotides read TGCGCCAGCAGCTTGGACGCGGGGGGCCCCTACAATGAGCAGTTCTTC. Its translation is CASSLDAGGPYNEQFF.

This clonotype was found a few times. CDR3 sequence: CASRIQGGATNEKLFF. In DNA, the CDR3 is TGTGCCAGCAGGATACAGGGGGGAGCAACTAATGAAAAACTGTTTTTT. The rearrangement links TRBV5-6 to TRBJ1-4, with 8 bases matching TRBD1. The CDR3 contains 16 residues. The germline V gene has CDR1 SGHDT and CDR2 YYEEEE. J lost 0 bases, V lost 5 bases, and 6 bases had no gene match. The full variable domain, its missing parts supplied by reference TRBV5-6 and TRBJ1-4, is DAGVTQSPTHLIKTRGQQVTLRCSPKSGHDTVSWYQQALGQGPQFIFQYYEEEERQRGNFPDRFSGHQFPNYSSELNVNALLLGDSALYLCASRIQGGATNEKLFFGSGTQLSVL.

The chain has TRBV28 and TRBJ2-7; D is possibly TRBD2 (6 bases). CDR1 is MDHEN, CDR2 SYDVKM, per germline. This CDR3 comprises 16 residues. V shed 2 bases and J shed 2 bases, with 16 bases lying between them. In DNA form, the CDR3 reads TGTGCCAGCAGTTTAGGCACCGCGGGGCCAGCCTACGAGCAGTACTTC. This gives the protein CASSLGTAGPAYEQYF.